This entry lists 8 T cell receptor beta chains sequenced from one sample in a study of technical replicates of blood from a handful of donors. Here immunoSEQ multiplex PCR was the method, and the copy in TCRdb shows in-frame clones only, minus some. The table includes tens of thousands of clones, approximately 86% detected once. Sequenced input: PBMCs. These receptors were collected from a human donor in good health. Some clones in this sample may be carry-over from other donors' samples.

This clone showed up just a few times. V and J are TRBV7-8 and TRBJ1-1; D is perhaps TRBD1 (5 bases). The CDR3 contains 14 residues. V shed 3 bases and J shed 1 base, with 9 bases lying between them. Germline V gene data show CDR1 as SGHVS and CDR2 as FQNEAQ. CDR3 bases: TGTGCCAGCAGCTTCGGGGGACGGAACACTGAAGCTTTCTTT. Encoded protein: CASSFGGRNTEAFF.

The chain is built from TRBV5-4 and TRBJ1-2, with TRBD1 matching 7 bases. The length of the CDR3 is 14 residues. Germline V gene data show CDR1 as SGHNT and CDR2 as YYREEE (reference sequence). With 4 bases clipped from V and 8 bases from J, the junction kept 11 bases outside the gene matches. The CDR3 loop is CASSAQDRDGGYTF. CDR3 bases: TGTGCCAGCAGCGCACAAGACAGGGACGGCGGCTACACCTTC.

The chain carries TRBV2 and TRBJ1-4; possibly TRBD1 for D (5 bases). The germline V gene has CDR1 SNHLY and CDR2 FYNNEI. This CDR3 has 13 residues. V was pared by 8 bases and J by 1 base, with 8 bases between. The CDR3, as DNA: TGTGCCAGCGGGGGGGAAACTAATGAAAAACTGTTTTTT. It codes for CASGGETNEKLFF.

The chain links TRBV6-5 to TRBJ1-2, with a possible D match to TRBD1 (6 bases). V was cut by 0 bases and J by 4 bases, with 12 bases left in between. This CDR3 comprises 15 residues. Germline V gives CDR1 MNHEY, CDR2 SVGAGI. DNA for the CDR3: TGTGCCAGCAGTTACTCGGATCAGGGGATCTATGGCTACACCTTC. The encoded protein is CASSYSDQGIYGYTF.

The chain has TRBV5-6 and TRBJ2-7; D is perhaps TRBD2 (6 bases). Trimming cost V 1 base and J 5 bases, with 13 bases left between them. The germline CDR1 and CDR2 sequences are SGHDT and YYEEEE. The CDR3 has 14 amino acids. CDR3 in amino acids: CASSLRQRVHEQYF. CDR3 in DNA: TGTGCCAGCAGCTTGAGGCAGCGGGTCCACGAGCAGTACTTC.

The rearrangement links TRBV2 to TRBJ2-7, with a weak D call TRBD1 (6 bases). This CDR3 is 14 amino acids long. Trimming took 8 bases from V and 5 from J, leaving 19 bases between them. The germline V gene encodes CDR1 SNHLY and CDR2 FYNNEI. The CDR3 here is CASRLQGTVHEQYF. CDR3 nucleotides: TGTGCCAGCCGATTACAGGGAACCGTCCACGAGCAGTACTTC.

The rearrangement links TRBV15 to TRBJ2-6, with D possibly matching TRBD1 (5 bases). Germline CDR1 reads LNHNV; CDR2 reads YYDKDF (reference sequence). V shed 0 bases and J shed 0 bases, with 6 bases lying between them. This CDR3 spans 16 amino acids. CDR3 region: CATSRDGASGANVLTF. For the CDR3, the DNA is TGTGCCACCAGCAGAGATGGGGCCTCTGGGGCCAACGTCCTGACTTTC.

This clone was detected only once. The V call is TRBV27, the J call TRBJ2-3; 11 positions agree with TRBD2. After removal of 6 bases from V and 0 bases from J, the junction contained 5 bases not matched to a gene. The CDR3 is 16 amino acids. Germline V CDR1 and CDR2: MNHEY, SMNVEV (reference sequence). The CDR3 loop reads CASRRTSGFSTDTQYF. CDR3 DNA sequence: TGTGCCAGCAGGCGGACTAGCGGGTTTAGCACAGATACGCAGTATTTT.